This entry lists 5 T cell receptor beta chains sequenced from one sample in a study of memory B cells and T cells in multiple sclerosis. Which antigens these TCRs recognize remains unknown. After stimulus-free culture, autoproliferating CFSE-dim and non-proliferating CFSE-high T cells were sequenced separately. Cultures began with about 4.6x10^7 CFSE-labeled PBMCs, unstimulated for about 7 days, with replicate wells pooled. Assay used: immunoSEQ multiplex PCR; TCRdb lists only in-frame clones, some missing. Among 25,000 to 35,000 clones listed, approximately 85% were seen once. Material: PBMCs from blood kept in culture. Receptors were obtained from a human donor with multiple sclerosis.

The chain joins TRBV27 to TRBJ1-1; D is uncertain. CDR1 is MNHEY and CDR2 is SMNVEV in the germline V gene (reference sequence). This CDR3 is built from 16 residues. V was shortened by 6 bases and J by 0 bases, with 17 bases between the two germline ends. The CDR3 DNA is TGTGCCAGCAGCCGACCCTCGGGCACAATGAACACTGAAGCTTTCTTT. Translation gives CASSRPSGTMNTEAFF.

The chain couples TRBV27 to TRBJ2-7; D is possibly TRBD1 (6 bases). Germline V gene lookup returns CDR1 MNHEY and CDR2 SMNVEV (reference sequence). CDR3 length: 13 residues. Trimming removed 7 bases at V and 4 bases at J, with 14 bases between. The CDR3 loop is CASTQGQGYEQYF. The CDR3 DNA reads as TGTGCCAGCACCCAGGGCCAGGGGTACGAGCAGTACTTC.

This clone was seen only a few times. The CDR3 region is CASSLYRVSYEQYF. The CDR3 nucleotides read TGCGCCAGCAGCTTGTACAGGGTCTCCTACGAGCAGTACTTC. The genes are TRBV5-1 and TRBJ2-7; the D gene is possibly TRBD1 (6 bases). Looked up from germline, CDR1 is SGHRS and CDR2 is YFSETQ. CDR3 size: 14 residues. Deletions cut 1 base from V and 0 bases from J, with 8 bases between.

The chain carries TRBV7-2 and TRBJ2-7; D gene uncertain. Trimming shortened V by 5 bases and J by 1 base, and 12 bases separated the two germline ends. The germline V gene encodes CDR1 SGHTA and CDR2 FQGNSA. CDR3 length: 14 residues. The CDR3 sequence is CASSLKSPSYEQYF. DNA of the CDR3: TGTGCCAGCAGCCTCAAGAGCCCATCCTACGAGCAGTACTTC.

The chain employs TRBV18 and TRBJ2-5, with TRBD2 matching 12 bases. The germline CDR1 and CDR2 sequences are KGHSH and LQKENI. The CDR3 consists of 20 residues. Trimming at V came to 3 bases and at J to 3 bases, leaving 17 bases not matched to a gene. CDR3 loop: CASSPRRLAGDGGAKETQYF. CDR3 bases: TGTGCCAGCTCACCCAGACGACTAGCGGGAGACGGGGGGGCAAAAGAGACCCAGTACTTC. The variable domain in full, completed from reference TRBV18 and TRBJ2-5, reads NAGVMQNPRHLVRRRGQEARLRCSPMKGHSHVYWYRQLPEEGLKFMVYLQKENIIDESGMPKERFSAEFPKEGPSILRIQQVVRGDSAAYFCASSPRRLAGDGGAKETQYFGPGTRLLVL.